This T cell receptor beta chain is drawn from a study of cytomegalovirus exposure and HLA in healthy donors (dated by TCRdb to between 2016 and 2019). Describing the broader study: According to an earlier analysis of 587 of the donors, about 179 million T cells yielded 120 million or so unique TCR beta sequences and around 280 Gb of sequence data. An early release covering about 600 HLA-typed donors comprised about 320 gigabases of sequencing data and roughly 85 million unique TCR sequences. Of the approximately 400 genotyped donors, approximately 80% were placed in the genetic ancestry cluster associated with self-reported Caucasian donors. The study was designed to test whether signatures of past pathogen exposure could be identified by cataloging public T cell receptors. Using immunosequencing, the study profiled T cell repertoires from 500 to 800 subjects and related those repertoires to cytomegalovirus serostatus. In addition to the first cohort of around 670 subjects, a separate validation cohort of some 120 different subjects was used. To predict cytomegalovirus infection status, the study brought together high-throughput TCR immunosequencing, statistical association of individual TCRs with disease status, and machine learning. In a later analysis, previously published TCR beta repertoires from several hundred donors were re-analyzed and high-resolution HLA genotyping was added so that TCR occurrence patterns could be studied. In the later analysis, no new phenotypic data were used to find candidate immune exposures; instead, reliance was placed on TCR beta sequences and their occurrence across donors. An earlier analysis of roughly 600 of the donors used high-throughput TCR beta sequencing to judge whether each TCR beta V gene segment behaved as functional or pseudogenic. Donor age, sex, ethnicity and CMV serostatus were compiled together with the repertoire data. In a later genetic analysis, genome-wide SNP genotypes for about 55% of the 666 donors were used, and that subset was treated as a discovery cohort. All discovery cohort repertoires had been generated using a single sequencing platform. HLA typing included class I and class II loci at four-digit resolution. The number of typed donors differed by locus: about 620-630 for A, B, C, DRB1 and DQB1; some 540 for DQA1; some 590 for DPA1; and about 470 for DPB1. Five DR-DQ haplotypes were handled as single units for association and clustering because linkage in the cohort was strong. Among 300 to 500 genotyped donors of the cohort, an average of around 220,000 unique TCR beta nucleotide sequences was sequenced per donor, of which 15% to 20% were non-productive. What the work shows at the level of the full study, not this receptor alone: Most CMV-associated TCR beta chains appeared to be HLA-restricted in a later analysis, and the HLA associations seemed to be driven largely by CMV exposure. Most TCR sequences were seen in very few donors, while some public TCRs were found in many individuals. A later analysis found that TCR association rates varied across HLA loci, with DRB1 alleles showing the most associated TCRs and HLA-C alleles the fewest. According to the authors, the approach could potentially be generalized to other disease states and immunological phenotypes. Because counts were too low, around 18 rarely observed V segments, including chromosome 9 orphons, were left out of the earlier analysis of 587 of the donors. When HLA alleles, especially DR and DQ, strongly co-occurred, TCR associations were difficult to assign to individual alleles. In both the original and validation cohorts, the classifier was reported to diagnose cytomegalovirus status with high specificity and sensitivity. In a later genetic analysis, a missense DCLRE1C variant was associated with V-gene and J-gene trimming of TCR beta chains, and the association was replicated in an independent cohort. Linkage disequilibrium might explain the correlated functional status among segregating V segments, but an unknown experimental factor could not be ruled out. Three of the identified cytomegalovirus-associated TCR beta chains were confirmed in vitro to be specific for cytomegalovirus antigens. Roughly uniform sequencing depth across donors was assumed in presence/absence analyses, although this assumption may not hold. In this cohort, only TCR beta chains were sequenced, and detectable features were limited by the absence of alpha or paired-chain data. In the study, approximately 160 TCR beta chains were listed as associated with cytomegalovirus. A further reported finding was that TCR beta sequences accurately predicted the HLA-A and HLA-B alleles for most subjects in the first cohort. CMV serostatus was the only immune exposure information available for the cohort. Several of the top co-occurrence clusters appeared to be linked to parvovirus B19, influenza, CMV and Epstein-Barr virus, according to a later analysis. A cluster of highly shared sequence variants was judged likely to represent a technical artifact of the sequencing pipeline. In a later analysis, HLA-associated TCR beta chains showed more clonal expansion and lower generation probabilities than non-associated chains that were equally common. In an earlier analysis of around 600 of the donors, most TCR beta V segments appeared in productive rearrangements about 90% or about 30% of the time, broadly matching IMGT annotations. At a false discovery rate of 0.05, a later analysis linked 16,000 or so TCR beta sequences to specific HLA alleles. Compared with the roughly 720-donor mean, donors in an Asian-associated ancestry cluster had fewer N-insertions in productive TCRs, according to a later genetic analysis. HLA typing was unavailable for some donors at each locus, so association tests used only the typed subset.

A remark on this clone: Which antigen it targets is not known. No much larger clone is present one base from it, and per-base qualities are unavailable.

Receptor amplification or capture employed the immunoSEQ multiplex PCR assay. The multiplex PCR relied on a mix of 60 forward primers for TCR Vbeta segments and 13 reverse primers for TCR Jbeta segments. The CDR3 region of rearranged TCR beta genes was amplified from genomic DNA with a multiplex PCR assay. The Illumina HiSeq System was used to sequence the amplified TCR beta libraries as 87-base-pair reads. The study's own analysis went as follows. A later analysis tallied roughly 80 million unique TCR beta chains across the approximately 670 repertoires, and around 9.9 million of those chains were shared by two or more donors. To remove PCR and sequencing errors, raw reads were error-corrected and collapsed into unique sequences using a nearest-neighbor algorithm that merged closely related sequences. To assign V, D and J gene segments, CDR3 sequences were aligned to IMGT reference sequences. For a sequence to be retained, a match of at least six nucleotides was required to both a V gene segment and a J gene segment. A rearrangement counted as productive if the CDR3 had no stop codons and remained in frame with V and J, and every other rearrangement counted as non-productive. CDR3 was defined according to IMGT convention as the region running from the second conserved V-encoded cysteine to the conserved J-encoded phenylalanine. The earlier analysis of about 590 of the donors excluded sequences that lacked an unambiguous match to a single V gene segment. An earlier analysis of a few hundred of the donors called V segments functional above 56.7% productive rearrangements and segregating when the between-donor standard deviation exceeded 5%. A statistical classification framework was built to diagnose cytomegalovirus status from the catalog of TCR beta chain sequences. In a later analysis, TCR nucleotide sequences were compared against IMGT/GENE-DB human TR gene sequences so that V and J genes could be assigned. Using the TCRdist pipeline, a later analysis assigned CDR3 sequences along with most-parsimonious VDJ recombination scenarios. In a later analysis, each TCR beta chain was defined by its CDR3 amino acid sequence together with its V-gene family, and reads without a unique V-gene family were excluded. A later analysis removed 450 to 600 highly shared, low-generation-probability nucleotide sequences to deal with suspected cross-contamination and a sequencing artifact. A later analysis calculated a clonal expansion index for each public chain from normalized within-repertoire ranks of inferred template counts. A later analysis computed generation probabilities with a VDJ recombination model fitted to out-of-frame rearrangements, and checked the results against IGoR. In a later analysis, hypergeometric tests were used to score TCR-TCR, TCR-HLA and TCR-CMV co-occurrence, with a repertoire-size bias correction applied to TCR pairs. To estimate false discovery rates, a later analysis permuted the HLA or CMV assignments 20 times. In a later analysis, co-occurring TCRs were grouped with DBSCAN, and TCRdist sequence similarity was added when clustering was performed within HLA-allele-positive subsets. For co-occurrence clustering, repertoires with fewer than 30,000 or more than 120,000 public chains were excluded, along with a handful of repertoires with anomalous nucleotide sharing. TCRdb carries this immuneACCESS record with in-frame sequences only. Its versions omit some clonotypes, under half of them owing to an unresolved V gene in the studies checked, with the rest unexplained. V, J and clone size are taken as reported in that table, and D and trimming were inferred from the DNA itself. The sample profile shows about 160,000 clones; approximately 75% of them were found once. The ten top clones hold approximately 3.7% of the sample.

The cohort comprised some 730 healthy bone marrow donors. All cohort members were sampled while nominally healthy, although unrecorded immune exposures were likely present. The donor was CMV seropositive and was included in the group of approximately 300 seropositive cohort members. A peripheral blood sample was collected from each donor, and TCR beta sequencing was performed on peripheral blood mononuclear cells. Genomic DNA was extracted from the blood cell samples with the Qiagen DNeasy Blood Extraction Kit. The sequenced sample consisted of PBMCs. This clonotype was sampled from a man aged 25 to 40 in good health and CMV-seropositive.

The CDR3 has the sequence CASSPGTSSYNEQFF. Here is the DNA: TGCGCCAGCAGCCCAGGGACTAGTTCGTACAATGAGCAGTTCTTC. The chain couples TRBV5-1 to TRBJ2-1, and 8 junctional nucleotides match TRBD2. The CDR3 sequence holds 15 residues, the cysteine and phenylalanine included. Of all the DNA, just the CDR3 is kept, 45 bases in frame from base 1. As encoded in the germline V gene, CDR1 is SGHRS while CDR2 is YFSETQ. Unmatched junction bases come to 7, with V trimmed by 4 bases and J by 4 bases.